Shown below are 17 T cell receptor beta chains from a single sample sequenced in a study of blood T cell repertoires in COVID-19. The method was immunoSEQ multiplex PCR; TCRdb's version includes in-frame clones alone and lacks a portion of them. The table includes about 50,000 clones, about 88% detected once. Specimen: peripheral blood. These receptors were obtained from a human donor in a cohort sampled during active COVID-19.

This chain connects TRBV18 to TRBJ2-2; D ambiguous. Germline CDR1 and CDR2: KGHSH and LQKENI. This CDR3 has 14 amino acids. V lost 2 bases and J 5 bases, leaving 9 bases between the germline ends. CDR3 nucleotides: TGTGCCAGCTCACCAAACACCTTAACCGGGGAGCTGTTTTTT. It yields the protein CASSPNTLTGELFF.

Comment on this clone: A clone one base away is much larger, so this may be a read error. In the same sample, other DNA sequences code for this CDR3. This rearrangement joins TRBV4-1 to TRBJ1-1, with D possibly matching TRBD1 (6 bases). The CDR3 covers 15 residues. The V gene's germline CDR1 is MGHRA and CDR2 YSYEKL. CDR3 sequence (DNA): TGCGCTAGCAGCCGCCCCGGAAAGGGGGTGACTGAAGCTTTCTTT. Encoded protein: CASSRPGKGVTEAFF.

The V call is TRBV6-5, the J call TRBJ1-2, with 11 positions matching TRBD1. This CDR3 is built from 15 residues. The V gene end was trimmed by 2 bases and the J gene end by 6 bases; junction bases not matched to a gene: 5. Germline V gene sequence: CDR1 MNHEY, CDR2 SVGAGI. CDR3 DNA sequence: TGTGCCAGCAGTTACGAGGGACAGGGGGTTAATGGCTACACCTTC. Its translation is CASSYEGQGVNGYTF.

The rearrangement uses TRBV5-1 and TRBJ1-6; D is unclear. The CDR3 consists of 12 residues. V was clipped by 1 base and J by 8 bases, with 4 bases between them. Germline assignment: CDR1 SGHRS and CDR2 YFSETQ. This CDR3 reads CASSLIDSPLHF. In DNA, the CDR3 is TGCGCCAGCAGCTTGATAGATTCACCCCTCCACTTT.

The chain uses TRBV28 and TRBJ2-3; 7 nucleotides match TRBD2. Germline V gives CDR1 MDHEN, CDR2 SYDVKM. V shed 6 bases, J shed 0 bases, and the junction held 6 bases outside the gene matches. The CDR3 extends over 15 amino acids. CDR3 in DNA: TGTGCCAGCAGGGGAGGGAGCGGGAGCACAGATACGCAGTATTTT. It translates to CASRGGSGSTDTQYF.

This chain joins TRBV5-4 and TRBJ2-5; D is ambiguous. The CDR3 consists of 15 residues. Germline CDR1 is SGHNT and CDR2 is YYREEE (reference sequence). The germline V and J ends were trimmed by 4 bases and 6 bases, with 19 bases remaining between them. The CDR3 spells CASSAATLLGKTQYF. The CDR3 DNA reads TGTGCCAGCAGCGCGGCGACTCTCTTAGGCAAGACCCAGTACTTC.

V is TRBV7-3 and J is TRBJ2-3; D not certain. CDR3 length: 11 amino acids. The germline gives CDR1 SGHTA, CDR2 FQGTGA. Trimming took off 4 bases at V and 4 bases at J, with 3 bases between the two ends. The CDR3, as DNA: TGTGCCAGCAGCTCGGCAGATACGCAGTATTTT. Protein sequence: CASSSADTQYF.

In this sample, this clone turned up once. The gene calls are TRBV5-6 and TRBJ1-6; D ambiguous. CDR3 length: 16 amino acids. Germline V lookup: CDR1 SGHDT, CDR2 YYEEEE. The V gene lost 4 bases and the J gene lost 0 bases, with 11 bases spanning the gap. CDR3 bases: TGTGCCAGCAGCCCGCGGATCAGCTCCTATAATTCACCCCTCCACTTT. It translates to CASSPRISSYNSPLHF.

V gene TRBV28 combines with J gene TRBJ2-5, with D unresolved. Trimming removed 4 bases at V and 7 bases at J, with 10 bases between. This CDR3 region has 12 residues. The germline V gene encodes CDR1 MDHEN and CDR2 SYDVKM. CDR3 sequence reads: CASSSPPRTQYF. The CDR3 nucleotides are TGTGCCAGCAGTTCTCCCCCGAGGACCCAGTACTTC.

The V call is TRBV27, the J call TRBJ1-1, with D perhaps TRBD1 (6 bases). Germline V gene lookup returns CDR1 MNHEY and CDR2 SMNVEV (reference sequence). The CDR3 sequence is 17 residues long. The V gene lost 5 bases and the J gene lost 4 bases, with 23 bases spanning the gap. CDR3 in DNA: TGTGCCAGCAGTAGGACCGGGACACCTAGAAGGTCCACTGAAGCTTTCTTT. It specifies CASSRTGTPRRSTEAFF.

The table lists this clone with a count of one. This chain connects TRBV6-6 to TRBJ2-7; D is unclear. Germline V CDR1 and CDR2: MNHNY, SVGAGI (reference sequence). This CDR3 has 12 amino acids. V lost 0 bases, J lost 9 bases, and 9 bases lay in between. The CDR3 spells CASSYSRQPQYF. The CDR3 nucleotides read TGTGCCAGCAGTTACTCGAGGCAGCCGCAGTACTTC.

The CDR3 DNA reads TGTGCCAGCAGCTTGGAACTAGCGGGAGGGCGGGAGACCCAGTACTTC. Its translation is CASSLELAGGRETQYF. The chain uses TRBV5-5 and TRBJ2-5; TRBD2 aligns across 13 bases. V lost 0 bases and J lost 5; bases outside the gene matches: 4. CDR3 length: 16 amino acids. Germline assignment: CDR1 SGHKS and CDR2 YYEKEE (reference sequence).

The chain couples TRBV28 to TRBJ2-1; 11 bases map to TRBD1. J was trimmed by 8 bases and V by 2 bases; bases with no gene match: 5. Germline CDR1 is MDHEN and CDR2 is SYDVKM. The CDR3 has 15 residues. The CDR3 sequence: CASSLRGTGGDEQFF. CDR3 nucleotide sequence: TGTGCCAGCAGTTTACGAGGGACAGGGGGGGATGAGCAGTTCTTC. Based on the CDR3 plus reference TRBV28 and TRBJ2-1, the full variable domain is DVKVTQSSRYLVKRTGEKVFLECVQDMDHENMFWYRQDPGLGLRLIYFSYDVKMKEKGDIPEGYSVSREKKERFSLILESASTNQTSMYLCASSLRGTGGDEQFFGPGTRLTVL.

This chain joins TRBV9 and TRBJ1-4; D possibly corresponds to TRBD1 (6 bases). Trimming removed 4 bases at V and 4 bases at J, with 11 bases between. Germline V CDR1 and CDR2: SGDLS, YYNGEE. The CDR3 totals 14 residues. CDR3 loop: CASSRTEFNEKLFF. CDR3 bases: TGTGCCAGCAGCCGGACAGAGTTTAATGAAAAACTGTTTTTT.

The chain combines TRBV2 with TRBJ2-1; D is perhaps TRBD2 (5 bases). CDR1 and CDR2 (germline): SNHLY, FYNNEI. The CDR3 totals 11 residues. The V and J ends lost 5 bases and 10 bases respectively, with 9 bases between them. The CDR3 region is CASSLRGEQFF. DNA of the CDR3: TGTGCCAGCAGTCTCCGGGGAGAGCAGTTCTTC.

V gene TRBV4-2 combines with J gene TRBJ2-1, with 7 bases that match TRBD2. This CDR3 has 17 amino acids. J gave up 2 bases and V 4 bases, and 11 bases lay outside the gene matches. CDR1 and CDR2 from the germline V gene are LGHNA and YNFKEQ. Here the CDR3 DNA reads TGTGCCAGCAGCCGCCTCGATTTGGGGGGGGCCTACAATGAGCAGTTCTTC. It translates to CASSRLDLGGAYNEQFF.

V and J are TRBV20-1 and TRBJ1-2; D gene unclear. V was clipped by 1 base and J by 7 bases, with 7 bases between them. The V gene's germline CDR1 is DFQATT and CDR2 SNEGSKA (reference sequence). This CDR3 is built from 11 residues. The CDR3 DNA follows: TGCAGTGCTAGAGGGCCAGGTGGCTACACCTTC. This gives the protein CSARGPGGYTF.